This T cell receptor beta chain was sequenced during a study of shared clonotypes between healthy human individuals. Germline CDR1 is MGHDK and CDR2 is SYGVNS. CDR3 length: 14 amino acids. V shed 4 bases, J shed 2 bases, and the junction held 0 bases outside the gene matches. This clone was picked up one time. A much larger clone sits a single nucleotide away, making a read error possible. Assay used: immunoSEQ multiplex PCR; TCRdb lists only in-frame clones, some missing. This table has some 1 million clones, approximately 70% appearing once. The rearrangement uses TRBV25-1 and TRBJ2-7; TRBD2 matches 12 bases. The sequenced sample was memory CD4+ T cells sorted from blood. Subset noted: CD45RA-negative fraction. This receptor was obtained from a man aged 18 to 30 in good health. Written as DNA, the CDR3 is TGTGCCAGCAGTGGGACTAGCGGGACCTACGAGCAGTACTTC. Amino acid sequence: CASSGTSGTYEQYF.